This TCR beta chain was documented in a study of blood T cell repertoires in COVID-19 (dated by TCRdb to 2019 to 2021). A note on the overall study: Collaborator samples came from the United States, Italy and Spain and covered acute and convalescent phases of COVID-19. The material from the prospective study consisted of cDNA or gDNA derived from T cells, B-cell-depleted T cells, or PBMCs. The dataset comprised deeply sampled blood TCRbeta repertoires from subjects exposed to, actively infected with, or recovered from COVID-19. A freely available public database, intended as a resource for researchers studying the immune response to SARS-CoV-2, is where the repertoires were released. The samples were drawn from the first 160 participants of the ongoing ImmuneRACE study and from 1,254 subjects provided by 6 global collaborators. A de-identified subject ID, COVID-19 status, age in years and sex were almost always included in the sample metadata. Where available, HLA class I and class II types were obtained from metadata supplied by the sample provider rather than from assay-based typing. The research as a whole found: Clinical and demographic metadata were provided uncurated, with the amount varying by source and participant.

This clone has more than one count but fewer than ten. The antigen it recognizes is unknown. Base qualities are missing; no much larger clone stands one base away. TCRbeta CDR3 regions were amplified from genomic DNA by means of the immunoSEQ Assay, a bias-controlled multiplex PCR. The study's own analysis went as follows. Within the assay, amplification of reference gene primers was used to estimate how many nucleated cells each sample contained. Sequence reads were collapsed and filtered to measure the absolute abundance of every unique TCRbeta CDR3 rearrangement. For each sample, productive Simpson clonality was calculated as the square root of Simpson's diversity index across productive rearrangements. TCRdb re-hosts the immuneACCESS table, in-frame sequences only. Its copies lack some clones; in the studies checked, an unresolved V gene accounts for under half of them, and the cause for the rest is not known. V, J and clone size derive from that table, while D and trimming were established from the DNA sequence. For this sample there are approximately 170,000 clones; around four fifths appear just once. The ten most abundant clones make up around 3.6% of the sample.

Enrolling through a virtual design, the prospective study's participants ranged in age from roughly 18 to 100 years and lived across roughly 24 United States geographic areas. To assign participants to cohorts, the prospective study relied on clinical history that participants themselves reported in a screening survey and a study questionnaire. Each participant in the prospective study had whole blood, serum and a nasopharyngeal or oropharyngeal swab collected by mobile phlebotomists. Participants in the prospective study had the option to provide additional blood draws and questionnaires over a roughly 2-month period. Blood samples from the prospective study were shipped frozen or at room temperature prior to DNA extraction. What was sequenced was PBMCs or T cells enriched from blood (not recorded which). This clonotype was obtained from a woman aged 45-60 years in a cohort exposed to, infected with or recovered from COVID-19 (not recorded which).

Read as DNA, the sequence is TGTGCCAGCAGTTTAGTCGGGACTAGCGGGAGGGCAATCGGCGAGCAGTACTTC. Its amino acids are CASSLVGTSGRAIGEQYF. The rearrangement combines TRBV27 with TRBJ2-7, with 16 central nucleotides matching TRBD2. V loses 2 bases at its end and J loses 6 bases; junction bases beyond the gene matches: 10. Based on the germline V gene (reference sequence), the CDR1 and CDR2 sequences are MNHEY and SMNVEV. CDR3 length: 18 amino acids, cysteine to phenylalanine. The entry retains the CDR3 DNA only, 54 bases that are in frame from base 1.